This TCR beta chain was identified during a study of human T cells and chemical hapten exposure. The CDR3 has 13 residues. V was trimmed by 2 bases and J by 2 bases, leaving 7 bases between them. Germline values: CDR1 SGHRS, CDR2 YFSETQ. TCRdb used MiXCR to reprocess the RACE reads, holding one entry per CDR3 protein. The sample shows about 120,000 distinct CDR3 sequences, roughly an eighth of them seen only once. Time point described: patch test 1, 2 weeks after DPC sensitization. The treatment is: therapeutic diphenylcyclopropenone sensitization with weekly scalp DPC. In every case, blood was obtained before the patch test was applied.

The chain is built from TRBV5-1 and TRBJ1-1; weak D call: TRBD1 (5 bases). The TCR originated in a man between 18 and 35 years old with alopecia areata. Some clones in this sample may be carry-over from other donors' samples. The sequencing used whole blood, collected in connection with sensitization to the hapten diphenylcyclopropenone (DPC). The CDR3, as DNA: TGCGCCAGCAGCTTTGACAGCAACACTGAAGCTTTCTTT. Its protein product is CASSFDSNTEAFF.